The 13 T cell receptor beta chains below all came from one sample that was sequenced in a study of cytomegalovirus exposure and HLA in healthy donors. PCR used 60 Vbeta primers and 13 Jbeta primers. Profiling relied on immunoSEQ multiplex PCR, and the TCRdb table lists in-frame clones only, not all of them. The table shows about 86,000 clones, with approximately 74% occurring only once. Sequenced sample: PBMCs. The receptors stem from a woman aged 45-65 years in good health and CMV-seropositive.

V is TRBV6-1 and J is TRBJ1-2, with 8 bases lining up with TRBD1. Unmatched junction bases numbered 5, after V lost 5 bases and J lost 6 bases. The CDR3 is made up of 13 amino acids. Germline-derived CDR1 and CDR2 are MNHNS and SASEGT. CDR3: CASSSGQGDGYTF. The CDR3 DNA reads TGTGCCAGCAGTTCAGGACAGGGCGATGGCTACACCTTC.

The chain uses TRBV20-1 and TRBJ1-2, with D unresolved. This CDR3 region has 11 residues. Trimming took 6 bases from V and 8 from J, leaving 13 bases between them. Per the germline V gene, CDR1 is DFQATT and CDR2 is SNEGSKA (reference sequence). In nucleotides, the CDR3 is TGCAGTGCCCCCGCCGGGAAGGGCTACACCTTC. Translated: CSAPAGKGYTF.

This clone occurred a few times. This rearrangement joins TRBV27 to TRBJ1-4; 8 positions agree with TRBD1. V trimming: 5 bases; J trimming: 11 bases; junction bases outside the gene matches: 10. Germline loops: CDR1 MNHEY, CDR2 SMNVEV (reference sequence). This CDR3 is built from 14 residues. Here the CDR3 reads CASSAGTGAGKLFF. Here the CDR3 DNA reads TGTGCCAGCAGTGCGGGGACAGGTGCCGGGAAACTGTTTTTT.

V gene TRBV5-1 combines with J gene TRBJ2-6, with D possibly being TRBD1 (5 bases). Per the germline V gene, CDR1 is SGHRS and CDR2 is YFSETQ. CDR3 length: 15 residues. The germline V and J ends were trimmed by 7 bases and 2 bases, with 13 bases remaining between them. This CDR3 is CASASTGPGANVLTF. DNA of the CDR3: TGCGCCAGCGCTTCTACAGGACCTGGGGCCAACGTCCTGACTTTC.

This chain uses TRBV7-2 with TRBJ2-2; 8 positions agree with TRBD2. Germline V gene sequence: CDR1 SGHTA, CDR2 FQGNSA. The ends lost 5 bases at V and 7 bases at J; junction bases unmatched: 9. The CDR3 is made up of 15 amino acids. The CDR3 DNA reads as TGTGCCAGCAGCCCGGAAGGACTAGCAAACGGGGAGCTGTTTTTT. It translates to CASSPEGLANGELFF.

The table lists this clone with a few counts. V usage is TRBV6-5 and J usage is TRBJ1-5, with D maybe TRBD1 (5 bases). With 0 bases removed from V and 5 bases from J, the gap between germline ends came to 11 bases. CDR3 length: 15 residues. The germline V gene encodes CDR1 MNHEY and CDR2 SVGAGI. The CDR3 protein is CASSYSVSRDQPQHF. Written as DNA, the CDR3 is TGTGCCAGCAGTTACTCGGTGAGCAGGGATCAGCCCCAGCATTTT.

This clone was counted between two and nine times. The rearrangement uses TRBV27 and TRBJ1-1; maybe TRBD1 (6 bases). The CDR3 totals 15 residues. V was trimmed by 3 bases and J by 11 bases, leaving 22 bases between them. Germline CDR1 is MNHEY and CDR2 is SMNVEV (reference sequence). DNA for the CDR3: TGTGCCAGCAGTTTGGTGGGGTTGGCAGGGGTTGGTGCTTTCTTT. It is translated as CASSLVGLAGVGAFF.

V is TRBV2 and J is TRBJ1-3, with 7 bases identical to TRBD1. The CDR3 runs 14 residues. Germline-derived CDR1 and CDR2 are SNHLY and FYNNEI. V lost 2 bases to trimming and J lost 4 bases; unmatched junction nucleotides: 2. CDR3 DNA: TGTGCCAGCAGTGAAAGGGGGCTGGGAAACACCATATATTTT. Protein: CASSERGLGNTIYF. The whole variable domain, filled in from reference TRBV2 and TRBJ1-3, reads EPEVTQTPSHQVTQMGQEVILRCVPISNHLYFYWYRQILGQKVEFLVSFYNNEISEKSEIFDDQFSVERPDGSNFTLKIRSTKLEDSAMYFCASSERGLGNTIYFGEGSWLTVV.

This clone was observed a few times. The CDR3 region has the DNA TGTGCCAGCTCACCCAAAGGGACAGGGGGTAGCAATGAGCAGTTCTTC. Its protein is CASSPKGTGGSNEQFF. The gene calls are TRBV18 and TRBJ2-1, with 11 bases lining up with TRBD1. Germline V gives CDR1 KGHSH, CDR2 LQKENI. With V trimmed by 3 bases and J by 6 bases, 7 bases remained unmatched. CDR3 size: 16 residues.

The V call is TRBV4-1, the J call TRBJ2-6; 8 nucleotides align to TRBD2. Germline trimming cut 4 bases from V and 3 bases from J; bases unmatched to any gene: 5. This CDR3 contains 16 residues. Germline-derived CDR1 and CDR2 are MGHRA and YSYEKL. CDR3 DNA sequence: TGCGCCAGCAGCCCGGGGGGGGCAGGTGGGGCCAACGTCCTGACTTTC. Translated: CASSPGGAGGANVLTF.

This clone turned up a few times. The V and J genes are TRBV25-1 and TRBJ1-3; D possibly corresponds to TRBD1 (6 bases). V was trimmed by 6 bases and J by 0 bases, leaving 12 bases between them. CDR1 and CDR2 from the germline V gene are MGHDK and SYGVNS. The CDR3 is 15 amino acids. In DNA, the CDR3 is TGTGCCAGCAGAGACAGGCAACACTCTGGAAACACCATATATTTT. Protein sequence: CASRDRQHSGNTIYF.

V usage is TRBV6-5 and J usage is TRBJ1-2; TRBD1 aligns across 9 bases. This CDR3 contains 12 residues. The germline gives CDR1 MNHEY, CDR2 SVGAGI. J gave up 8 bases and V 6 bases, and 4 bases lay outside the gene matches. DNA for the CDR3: TGTGCCAGCAGATATGACAGGGGGGGCTACACCTTC. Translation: CASRYDRGGYTF.

The CDR3 coding sequence is TGTGCCACCAGCACTCGAGGGGAGACCCAGTACTTC. It translates to CATSTRGETQYF. This sequence joins TRBV15 and TRBJ2-5; D is perhaps TRBD2 (5 bases). Trimming took off 4 bases at V and 5 bases at J, with 8 bases between the two ends. The germline V gene encodes CDR1 LNHNV and CDR2 YYDKDF (reference sequence). This CDR3 spans 12 amino acids.